These 3 T cell receptor beta chains came from one sample sequenced in a study of blood T cell repertoires in COVID-19. The table came from immunoSEQ multiplex PCR; TCRdb's copy has only in-frame clones and leaves some out. The sample records about 85,000 clones, about 92% being singletons. The sequenced material came from peripheral blood. The receptor set was obtained from a man aged 45-60 years with acute or convalescent COVID-19.

The chain couples TRBV30 to TRBJ2-5; 8 bases match TRBD1. CDR1 and CDR2 from the germline V gene are GTSNPN and SVGIG (reference sequence). With 4 bases clipped from V and 5 bases from J, the junction kept 12 bases outside the gene matches. The length of the CDR3 is 15 residues. CDR3 amino acids: CAWMWSGGAWETQYF. In nucleotides, the CDR3 is TGTGCCTGGATGTGGTCAGGGGGCGCATGGGAGACCCAGTACTTC.

The J gene is TRBJ2-1, the V gene TRBV5-4; 8 bases line up with TRBD2. This CDR3 has 12 residues. The trim removed 6 bases at V and 9 bases at J, leaving 5 bases unmatched. CDR1 and CDR2 (germline): SGHNT, YYREEE (reference sequence). The CDR3 sequence: CASKGLEVEQFF. The CDR3 coding sequence is TGTGCCAGCAAGGGACTAGAGGTTGAGCAGTTCTTC.

The chain links TRBV29-1 to TRBJ1-2, with unresolved D. Deletions cut 0 bases from V and 5 bases from J, with 13 bases between. This CDR3 is built from 14 residues. Germline CDR1 reads SQVTM; CDR2 reads ANQGSEA. This CDR3 reads CSVEEGDISYGYTF. The CDR3 DNA sequence: TGCAGCGTTGAAGAAGGCGACATTTCTTATGGCTACACCTTC.